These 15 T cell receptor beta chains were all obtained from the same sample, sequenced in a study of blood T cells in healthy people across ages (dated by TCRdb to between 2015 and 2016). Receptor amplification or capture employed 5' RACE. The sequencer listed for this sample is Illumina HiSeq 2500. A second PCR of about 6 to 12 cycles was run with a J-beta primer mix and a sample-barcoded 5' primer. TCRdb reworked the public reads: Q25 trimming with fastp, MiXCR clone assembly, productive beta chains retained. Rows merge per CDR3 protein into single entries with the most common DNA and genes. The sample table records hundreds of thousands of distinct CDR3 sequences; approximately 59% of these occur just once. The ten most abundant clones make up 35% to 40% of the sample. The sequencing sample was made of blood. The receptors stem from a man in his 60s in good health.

CDR3 protein: CASGGRGSTEAFF. CDR3 nucleotides: TGTGCCAGCGGTGGGCGGGGGTCCACTGAAGCTTTCTTT. The chain employs TRBV6-6 and TRBJ1-1; maybe TRBD1 (5 bases). Germline V CDR1 and CDR2: MNHNY, SVGAGI (reference sequence). CDR3 length: 13 amino acids. The ends were cut back, 8 bases at V and 4 bases at J, with 14 bases in the middle.

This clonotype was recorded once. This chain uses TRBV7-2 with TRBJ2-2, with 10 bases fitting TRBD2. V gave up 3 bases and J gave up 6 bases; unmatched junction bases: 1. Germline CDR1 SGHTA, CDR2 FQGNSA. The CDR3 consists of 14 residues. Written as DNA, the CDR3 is TGTGCCAGCAGCTTTAGCGGGGGGTCCGGGGAGCTGTTTTTT. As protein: CASSFSGGSGELFF.

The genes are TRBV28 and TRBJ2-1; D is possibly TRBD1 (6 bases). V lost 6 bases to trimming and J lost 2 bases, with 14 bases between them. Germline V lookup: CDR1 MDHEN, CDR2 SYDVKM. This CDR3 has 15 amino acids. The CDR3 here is CASRPAGTTYNEQFF. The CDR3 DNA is TGTGCCAGCAGGCCAGCCGGGACAACCTACAATGAGCAGTTCTTC.

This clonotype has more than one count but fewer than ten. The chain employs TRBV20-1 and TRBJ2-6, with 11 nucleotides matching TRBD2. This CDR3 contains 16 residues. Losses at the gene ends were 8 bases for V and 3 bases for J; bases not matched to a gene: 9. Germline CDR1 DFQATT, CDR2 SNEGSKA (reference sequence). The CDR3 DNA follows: TGCAGTTTTCTGCTAGCGGGGGGTTATGGGGCCAACGTCCTGACTTTC. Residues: CSFLLAGGYGANVLTF.

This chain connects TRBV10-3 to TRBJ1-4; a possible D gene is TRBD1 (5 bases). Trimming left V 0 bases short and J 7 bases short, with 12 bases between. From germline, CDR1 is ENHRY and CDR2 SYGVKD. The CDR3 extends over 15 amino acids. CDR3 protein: CAISESRDPSEKLFF. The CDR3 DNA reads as TGTGCCATCAGTGAGTCGAGGGACCCGAGTGAAAAACTGTTTTTT.

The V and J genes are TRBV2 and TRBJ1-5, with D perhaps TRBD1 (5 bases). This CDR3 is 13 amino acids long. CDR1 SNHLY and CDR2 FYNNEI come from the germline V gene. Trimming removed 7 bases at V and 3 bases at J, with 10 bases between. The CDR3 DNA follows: TGTGCCAGCACCGCAGGGCACAATCAGCCCCAGCATTTT. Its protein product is CASTAGHNQPQHF.

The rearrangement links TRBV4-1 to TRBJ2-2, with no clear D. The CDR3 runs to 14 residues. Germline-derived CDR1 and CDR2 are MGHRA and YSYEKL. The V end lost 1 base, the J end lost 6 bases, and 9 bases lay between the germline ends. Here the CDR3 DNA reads TGCGCCAGCAGCCAAGTAGGACCCGCCGGGGAGCTGTTTTTT. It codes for CASSQVGPAGELFF.

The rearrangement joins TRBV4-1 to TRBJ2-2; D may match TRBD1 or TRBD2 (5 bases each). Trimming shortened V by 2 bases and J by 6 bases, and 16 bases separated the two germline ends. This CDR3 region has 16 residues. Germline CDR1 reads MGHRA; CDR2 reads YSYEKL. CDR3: CASSQRKGRDAGELFF. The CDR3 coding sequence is TGCGCCAGCAGCCAAAGAAAGGGAAGGGACGCCGGGGAGCTGTTTTTT.

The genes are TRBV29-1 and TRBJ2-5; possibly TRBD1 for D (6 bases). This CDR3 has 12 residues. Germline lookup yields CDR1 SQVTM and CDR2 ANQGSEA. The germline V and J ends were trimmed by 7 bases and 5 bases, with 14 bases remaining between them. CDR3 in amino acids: CSGEQGSETQYF. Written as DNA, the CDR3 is TGCAGCGGGGAACAGGGTTCGGAGACCCAGTACTTC.

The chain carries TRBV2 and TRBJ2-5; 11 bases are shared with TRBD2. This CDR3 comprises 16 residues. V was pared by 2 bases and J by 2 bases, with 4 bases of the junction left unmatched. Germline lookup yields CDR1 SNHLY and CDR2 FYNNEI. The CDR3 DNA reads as TGTGCCAGCAGTGAAAGGGCTAGCGGGGGGCAAGAGACCCAGTACTTC. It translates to CASSERASGGQETQYF.

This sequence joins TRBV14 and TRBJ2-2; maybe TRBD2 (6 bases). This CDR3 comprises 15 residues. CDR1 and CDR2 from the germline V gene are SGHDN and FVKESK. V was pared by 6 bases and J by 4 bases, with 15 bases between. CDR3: CASSPTRPGTGELFF. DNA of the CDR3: TGTGCCAGCAGTCCGACTAGACCGGGCACCGGGGAGCTGTTTTTT.

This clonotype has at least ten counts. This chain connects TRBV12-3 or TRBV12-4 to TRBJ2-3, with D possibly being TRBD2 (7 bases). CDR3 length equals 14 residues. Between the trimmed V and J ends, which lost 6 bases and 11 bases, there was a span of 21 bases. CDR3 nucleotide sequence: TGTGCCAGCAGCCCGGGGGGCTTGTCCATCGGGCAGTATTTT. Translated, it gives CASSPGGLSIGQYF.

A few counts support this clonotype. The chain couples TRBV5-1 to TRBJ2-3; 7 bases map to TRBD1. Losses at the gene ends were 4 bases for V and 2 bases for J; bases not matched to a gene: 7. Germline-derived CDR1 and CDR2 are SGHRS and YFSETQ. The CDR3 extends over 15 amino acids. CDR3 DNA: TGCGCCAGCAGCATTTCGACAGGGACCACAGATACGCAGTATTTT. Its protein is CASSISTGTTDTQYF.

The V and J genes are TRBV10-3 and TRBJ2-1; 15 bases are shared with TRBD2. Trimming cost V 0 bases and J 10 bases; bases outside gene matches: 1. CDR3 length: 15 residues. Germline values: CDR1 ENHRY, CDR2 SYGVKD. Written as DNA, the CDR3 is TGTGCCATCAGTGAGTCGGGGACTAGCGGGAGGGAGCAGTTCTTC. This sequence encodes CAISESGTSGREQFF.

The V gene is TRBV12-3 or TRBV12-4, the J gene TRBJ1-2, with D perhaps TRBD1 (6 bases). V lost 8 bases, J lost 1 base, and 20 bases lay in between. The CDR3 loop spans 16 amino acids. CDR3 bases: TGTGCCAGCGCAAACCTCCCTACAGGGTATAACTATGGCTACACCTTC. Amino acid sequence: CASANLPTGYNYGYTF.